These 26 T cell receptor beta chains were sequenced from one sample in a study of T cell responses to AZD1222 COVID-19 vaccine. The table came from immunoSEQ multiplex PCR; TCRdb's copy has only in-frame clones and leaves some out. The sample has 95,000 to 150,000 clones, 75% to 90% seen once. The sample was peripheral blood, taken on day 0 of AZD1222 vaccination. These receptors all come from an adult in good health.

The rearrangement uses TRBV10-3 and TRBJ2-4, with unresolved D. Trimming removed 6 bases at V and 5 bases at J, with 5 bases between. Germline V gene data show CDR1 as ENHRY and CDR2 as SYGVKD. This CDR3 contains 11 residues. The DNA for the CDR3 is TGTGCCATCAGCCGAGAAAACATTCAGTACTTC. The encoded protein is CAISRENIQYF.

The chain recombines TRBV28 with TRBJ1-4, with TRBD1 identical over 12 bases. V dropped 5 bases and J dropped 8; count of bases not matched to a gene: 6. The germline CDR1 and CDR2 sequences are MDHEN and SYDVKM. This CDR3 spans 15 amino acids. The CDR3: CASSPRDRGREKLFF. The CDR3 nucleotides read TGTGCCAGCAGTCCTCGGGACAGGGGGCGAGAAAAACTGTTTTTT.

The rearrangement links TRBV2 to TRBJ2-3, with 12 bases aligning to TRBD2. The junction had 4 bases not matched to a gene; V was cut back by 6 bases and J by 3 bases. Germline loops: CDR1 SNHLY, CDR2 FYNNEI. This CDR3 region has 15 residues. CDR3 in amino acids: CASRRTSGTTDTQYF. The CDR3 DNA reads as TGTGCCAGCAGGAGGACTAGCGGGACTACAGATACGCAGTATTTT. Based on the CDR3 plus reference TRBV2 and TRBJ2-3, the full variable domain is EPEVTQTPSHQVTQMGQEVILRCVPISNHLYFYWYRQILGQKVEFLVSFYNNEISEKSEIFDDQFSVERPDGSNFTLKIRSTKLEDSAMYFCASRRTSGTTDTQYFGPGTRLTVL.

The chain recombines TRBV2 with TRBJ1-2, with D uncertain. The CDR3 is 13 residues long. Deletions cut 0 bases from V and 0 bases from J, with 2 bases between. Germline-derived CDR1 and CDR2 are SNHLY and FYNNEI. The CDR3 is CASSEATNYGYTF. CDR3 bases: TGTGCCAGCAGTGAAGCAACTAACTATGGCTACACCTTC.

V and J are TRBV5-4 and TRBJ2-3; 7 bases line up with TRBD2. Per germline, CDR1 SGHNT and CDR2 YYREEE (reference sequence). J was trimmed by 5 bases and V by 0 bases; bases with no gene match: 6. The CDR3 is 15 residues long. The CDR3 DNA reads TGTGCCAGCAGCTTGGGGCAGGGAGGGGTAGATACGCAGTATTTT. It translates to CASSLGQGGVDTQYF.

The rearrangement links TRBV5-1 to TRBJ2-3; perhaps D is TRBD1 or TRBD2 (5 bases each). The ends were cut back, 0 bases at V and 1 base at J, with 12 bases in the middle. CDR1 SGHRS and CDR2 YFSETQ come from the germline V gene. CDR3 length equals 16 residues. The CDR3 region is CASSLGGGSGTDTQYF. Here the CDR3 DNA reads TGCGCCAGCAGCTTGGGTGGGGGATCCGGCACAGATACGCAGTATTTT.

The rearrangement links TRBV27 to TRBJ1-2, with TRBD1 matching 7 bases. The germline gives CDR1 MNHEY, CDR2 SMNVEV (reference sequence). After removal of 6 bases from V and 1 base from J, the junction contained 11 bases not matched to a gene. CDR3 size: 16 residues. The DNA for the CDR3 is TGTGCCAGCAGCCCCAGAGGGGGCGCTTTTAACTATGGCTACACCTTC. It yields the protein CASSPRGGAFNYGYTF.

The genes are TRBV19 and TRBJ1-5, with D possibly TRBD1 on 6 matching bases. Germline CDR1 and CDR2: LNHDA and SQIVND (reference sequence). There are 16 residues in the CDR3. V was clipped by 10 bases and J by 4 bases, with 23 bases between them. The CDR3 DNA sequence: TGTGCCACCGGCCTTACATGGGGGCTCTGGAATCAGCCCCAGCATTTT. It encodes CATGLTWGLWNQPQHF.

The chain employs TRBV27 and TRBJ2-7; D gene unclear. This CDR3 has 13 amino acids. V was trimmed by 5 bases and J by 0 bases, leaving 8 bases between them. Germline CDR1 is MNHEY and CDR2 is SMNVEV (reference sequence). This CDR3 is CASSTLLSYEQYF. DNA for the CDR3: TGTGCCAGCAGTACACTCCTCTCCTACGAGCAGTACTTC.

This clone was counted between two and nine times. The chain has TRBV28 and TRBJ2-7; 8 bases are a match to TRBD1. CDR1 and CDR2 (germline): MDHEN, SYDVKM. With 3 bases clipped from V and 0 bases from J, the junction kept 7 bases outside the gene matches. This CDR3 contains 16 residues. The CDR3 DNA sequence: TGTGCCAGCAGTTTTAGTAGCAGGGGGCGCTCCTACGAGCAGTACTTC. The encoded protein is CASSFSSRGRSYEQYF.

The chain links TRBV27 to TRBJ1-4; 7 bases fit TRBD1. V gave up 5 bases and J gave up 4 bases; unmatched junction bases: 7. CDR3 length equals 15 residues. The germline gives CDR1 MNHEY, CDR2 SMNVEV (reference sequence). CDR3 DNA: TGTGCCAGCAGTCCTCGACAGGGCTATAATGAAAAACTGTTTTTT. This encodes CASSPRQGYNEKLFF.

The chain carries TRBV9 and TRBJ1-6, with a tentative D call TRBD1 (5 bases). Germline values: CDR1 SGDLS, CDR2 YYNGEE. The CDR3 is 17 residues long. V lost 0 bases to trimming and J lost 4 bases, with 14 bases between them. As DNA, the CDR3 is TGTGCCAGCAGCGTAGGAGGGGTTGCGAGATATAATTCACCCCTCCACTTT. Its protein is CASSVGGVARYNSPLHF.

A single count supports this clone. This chain links TRBV6-4 with TRBJ2-5; weak D call: TRBD1 (6 bases). The CDR3 runs to 14 residues. The germline CDR1 and CDR2 sequences are MRHNA and SNTAGT. Trimming took 5 bases from V and 5 from J, leaving 15 bases between them. The DNA for the CDR3 is TGTGCCAGCAGTCCGGACCCTAGGGGGGAGACCCAGTACTTC. It encodes CASSPDPRGETQYF.

The count of this clone is one. The CDR3 bases are TGTGCCAGTAGTCCTCCGACAGGGGATCCCTACGAGCAGTACTTC. It yields the protein CASSPPTGDPYEQYF. The genes are TRBV19 and TRBJ2-7; 8 bases map to TRBD1. With V trimmed by 5 bases and J by 2 bases, 8 bases remained unmatched. CDR1 LNHDA and CDR2 SQIVND come from the germline V gene (reference sequence). The CDR3 is 15 residues long.

This clone was observed a single time. The rearrangement links TRBV30 to TRBJ2-3; no firm D call. Germline-derived CDR1 and CDR2 are GTSNPN and SVGIG (reference sequence). The CDR3 has 13 amino acids. The ends were cut back, 2 bases at V and 4 bases at J, with 10 bases in the middle. For the CDR3, the DNA is TGTGCCTGGAGTATAGGTGGATCAGATACGCAGTATTTT. Protein sequence: CAWSIGGSDTQYF.

DNA of the CDR3: TGTGCCAGCACCGTTGGGTTGAGGGAGACCCAGTACTTC. This gives the protein CASTVGLRETQYF. The chain carries TRBV28 and TRBJ2-5; D is unresolved. The CDR3 consists of 13 residues. Germline assignment: CDR1 MDHEN and CDR2 SYDVKM. The V and J ends lost 7 bases and 5 bases respectively, with 14 bases between them. The full variable domain, rest sourced from reference TRBV28 and TRBJ2-5, is DVKVTQSSRYLVKRTGEKVFLECVQDMDHENMFWYRQDPGLGLRLIYFSYDVKMKEKGDIPEGYSVSREKKERFSLILESASTNQTSMYLCASTVGLRETQYFGPGTRLLVL.

This sequence joins TRBV4-1 and TRBJ2-7, with D possibly called TRBD1 or TRBD2 (7 bases each). The CDR3 spans 16 residues. Trimming shortened V by 1 base and J by 2 bases, and 15 bases separated the two germline ends. Germline V gene lookup returns CDR1 MGHRA and CDR2 YSYEKL. CDR3 in DNA: TGCGCCAGCAGCCAAGCCCCAGGGGGGGGGACCTACGAGCAGTACTTC. This gives the protein CASSQAPGGGTYEQYF.

The chain employs TRBV10-3 and TRBJ2-1; D might be TRBD1 or TRBD2, each matching 5 bases. Germline V gene data show CDR1 as ENHRY and CDR2 as SYGVKD. V was trimmed by 4 bases and J by 7 bases, leaving 14 bases between them. The CDR3 covers 14 residues. The CDR3 DNA reads as TGTGCCATCAGTGGAGGGATTGGGGGTAATGAGCAGTTCTTC. Its translation is CAISGGIGGNEQFF.

J is TRBJ2-1 and V is TRBV2; D may be TRBD2 (6 bases). Looked up from germline, CDR1 is SNHLY and CDR2 is FYNNEI. The CDR3 runs to 13 residues. The germline V and J ends were trimmed by 4 bases and 9 bases, with 13 bases remaining between them. This chain's CDR3 is CASSGEDTFEQFF. The CDR3 DNA is TGTGCCAGCAGTGGGGAGGACACCTTTGAGCAGTTCTTC. The full variable domain, in which reference TRBV2 and TRBJ2-1 provide the parts outside the CDR3, is EPEVTQTPSHQVTQMGQEVILRCVPISNHLYFYWYRQILGQKVEFLVSFYNNEISEKSEIFDDQFSVERPDGSNFTLKIRSTKLEDSAMYFCASSGEDTFEQFFGPGTRLTVL.

The genes are TRBV25-1 and TRBJ2-1; no firm D call. The CDR3 has 14 amino acids. Deletions cut 9 bases from V and 0 bases from J, with 12 bases between. The germline V gene has CDR1 MGHDK and CDR2 SYGVNS. CDR3 protein: CASSDQSSYNEQFF. CDR3 coding DNA: TGTGCCAGTTCGGATCAGAGCTCCTACAATGAGCAGTTCTTC. Looking up the rest from reference TRBV25-1 and TRBJ2-1 gives the full variable domain: EADIYQTPRYLVIGTGKKITLECSQTMGHDKMYWYQQDPGMELHLIHYSYGVNSTEKGDLSSESTVSRIRTEHFPLTLESARPSHTSQYLCASSDQSSYNEQFFGPGTRLTVL.

This clone was picked up one time. V usage is TRBV29-1 and J usage is TRBJ1-1; D is undetermined. Trimming removed 6 bases from V and 6 bases from J, with 23 bases in between. Germline CDR1 SQVTM, CDR2 ANQGSEA. The CDR3 is made up of 15 amino acids. CDR3 sequence: CSVTEWDPEGAEAFF. DNA for the CDR3: TGCAGCGTGACCGAGTGGGATCCGGAGGGCGCTGAAGCTTTCTTT.

V gene TRBV2 combines with J gene TRBJ2-5; no firm D call. V lost 7 bases, J lost 4 bases, and 13 bases lay in between. Germline values: CDR1 SNHLY, CDR2 FYNNEI. The CDR3 has 13 amino acids. The CDR3 reads CASIVEHVETQYF. The DNA for the CDR3 is TGTGCCAGCATTGTAGAACATGTAGAGACCCAGTACTTC. Complete variable domain (other parts from reference TRBV2 and TRBJ2-5): EPEVTQTPSHQVTQMGQEVILRCVPISNHLYFYWYRQILGQKVEFLVSFYNNEISEKSEIFDDQFSVERPDGSNFTLKIRSTKLEDSAMYFCASIVEHVETQYFGPGTRLLVL.

The chain joins TRBV9 to TRBJ1-3, with 9 nucleotides matching TRBD1. Germline lookup yields CDR1 SGDLS and CDR2 YYNGEE. CDR3 length equals 17 residues. Trimming removed 0 bases from V and 2 bases from J; junction bases left unmatched: 6. CDR3 amino acids: CASSVDRGPLTGNTIYF. The CDR3 coding sequence is TGTGCCAGCAGCGTAGACAGGGGGCCTCTAACTGGAAACACCATATATTTT. Complete variable domain (other parts from reference TRBV9 and TRBJ1-3): DSGVTQTPKHLITATGQRVTLRCSPRSGDLSVYWYQQSLDQGLQFLIQYYNGEERAKGNILERFSAQQFPDLHSELNLSSLELGDSALYFCASSVDRGPLTGNTIYFGEGSWLTVV.

Only one count was recorded for this clone. The chain joins TRBV6-2 or TRBV6-3 to TRBJ2-3; 9 bases agree with TRBD1. Germline CDR1 MNHEY, CDR2 SVGEGT. The junction had 6 bases not matched to a gene; V was cut back by 4 bases and J by 1 base. There are 16 residues in the CDR3. Written as DNA, the CDR3 is TGTGCCAGCAGTTCCTGGACAGGGGACCGCACAGATACGCAGTATTTT. This codes for CASSSWTGDRTDTQYF.

V gene TRBV9 combines with J gene TRBJ2-5; 8 bases are shared with TRBD2. J lost 1 base, V lost 3 bases, and 5 bases had no gene match. Germline V gene lookup returns CDR1 SGDLS and CDR2 YYNGEE. CDR3 length: 15 amino acids. CDR3 coding DNA: TGTGCCAGCAGCGCCTATACTAGCGGCCAAGAGACCCAGTACTTC. Protein: CASSAYTSGQETQYF.

The V call is TRBV2, the J call TRBJ1-2; D is undetermined. CDR3 length equals 15 residues. CDR1 is SNHLY and CDR2 is FYNNEI in the germline V gene. Trimming cost V 4 bases and J 3 bases, with 15 bases left between them. CDR3 protein: CASSARGSVDYGYTF. The CDR3 bases are TGTGCCAGCAGTGCTCGGGGATCGGTCGACTATGGCTACACCTTC.